What follows are 11 T cell receptor beta chains derived from one specimen sequenced in a study of CXCR3-negative and CXCR3-positive naive CD8 T cells. All TRB cDNA libraries came from 5' RACE performed with UMI labels. From its re-call of the 5' RACE reads, TCRdb lists each CDR3 protein once, without DNA. This sample's clone table lists tens of thousands of distinct CDR3 sequences. The source material was naive CXCR3- CD8+ T cells from blood. The subset here: CD45RO-CCR7+CD27+CD95- naive CD8+ T cells lacking CXCR3 (TNR3-). The source of these receptors is a human donor in good health. Some clones in this sample may be carry-over from other donors' samples.

The chain couples TRBV29-1 to TRBJ1-2; TCRdb selects TRBD1, and the lack of DNA leaves this call unchecked. Germline V gene lookup returns CDR1 SQVTM and CDR2 ANQGSEA. The CDR3 is 15 amino acids. The CDR3 loop is CSVEDWTGDSYGYTF.

The chain combines TRBV29-1 with TRBJ2-7; TCRdb designates TRBD1, a call that cannot be tested without DNA. The germline V gene has CDR1 SQVTM and CDR2 ANQGSEA. The CDR3 loop spans 15 amino acids. CDR3 loop: CSVHLRGDASYEQYF.

CDR3 protein: CASSKTGYEQFF. V usage is TRBV6-5 and J usage is TRBJ2-1; absent DNA, TCRdb's TRBD1 call cannot be checked. In germline, CDR1 is MNHEY, CDR2 SVGAGI. There are 12 residues in the CDR3.

This chain joins TRBV21-1 and TRBJ2-7; the D call from TCRdb, TRBD1, cannot be confirmed without DNA. TRBV21-1 is a pseudogene segment. The CDR3 is 16 amino acids. This CDR3 reads CASSERTGKKIYEQYF.

The V and J genes are TRBV5-1 and TRBJ2-5; TCRdb outputs TRBD1, but without DNA this stays unchecked. The length of the CDR3 is 15 residues. The germline CDR1 and CDR2 sequences are SGHRS and YFSETQ. CDR3: CASSLEGQRGETQYF. Looking up the rest from reference TRBV5-1 and TRBJ2-5 gives the full variable domain: KAGVTQTPRYLIKTRGQQVTLSCSPISGHRSVSWYQQTPGQGLQFLFEYFSETQRNKGNFPGRFSGRQFSNSRSEMNVSTLELGDSALYLCASSLEGQRGETQYFGPGTRLLVL.

The gene calls are TRBV29-1 and TRBJ2-2. The CDR3 is 17 residues long. Germline V lookup: CDR1 SQVTM, CDR2 ANQGSEA. This CDR3 is CSVEDPRTASNTGELFF.

The J gene is TRBJ1-1, the V gene TRBV19. The CDR3 runs to 13 residues. The germline gives CDR1 LNHDA, CDR2 SQIVND (reference sequence). The CDR3 sequence is CASSISLNTEAFF.

The V call is TRBV6-5, the J call TRBJ2-2. CDR1 is MNHEY, CDR2 SVGAGI, per germline. The CDR3 totals 15 residues. The CDR3: CASSYWGVKVGELFF.

The chain has TRBV4-3 and TRBJ2-7; TCRdb calls TRBD2, which cannot be checked without DNA. Germline V gene data show CDR1 as LGHNA and CDR2 as YSLEER. The CDR3 totals 14 residues. The CDR3 sequence: CASSQDPGLDEQYF.

This chain uses TRBV7-9 with TRBJ2-1; no DNA is available, so the TRBD2 call from TCRdb remains unchecked. The CDR3 has 15 residues. Germline assignment: CDR1 SEHNR and CDR2 FQNEAQ (reference sequence). CDR3 protein: CASSGRLAVYNEQFF.

This chain connects TRBV5-1 to TRBJ2-7. The CDR3 has 15 amino acids. Germline CDR1 reads SGHRS; CDR2 reads YFSETQ. This chain's CDR3 is CASSHWTAFSYEQYF.